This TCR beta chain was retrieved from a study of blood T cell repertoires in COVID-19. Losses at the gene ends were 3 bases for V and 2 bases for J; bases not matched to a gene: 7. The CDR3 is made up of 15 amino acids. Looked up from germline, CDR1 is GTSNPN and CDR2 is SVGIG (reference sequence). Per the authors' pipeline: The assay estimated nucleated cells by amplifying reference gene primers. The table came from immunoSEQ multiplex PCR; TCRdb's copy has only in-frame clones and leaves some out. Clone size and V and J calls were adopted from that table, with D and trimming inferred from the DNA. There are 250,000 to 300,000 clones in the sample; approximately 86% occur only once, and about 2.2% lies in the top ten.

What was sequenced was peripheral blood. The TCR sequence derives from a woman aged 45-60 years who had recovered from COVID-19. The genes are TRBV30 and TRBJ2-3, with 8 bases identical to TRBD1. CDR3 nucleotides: TGTGCCTGGAGCCTTGGGCAGGGGGCCACAGATACGCAGTATTTT. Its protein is CAWSLGQGATDTQYF.